A single sample is the source of the 25 T cell receptor beta chains below, sequenced in a study of shared clonotypes between healthy human individuals. The method was immunoSEQ multiplex PCR; TCRdb's version includes in-frame clones alone and lacks a portion of them. The table lists nearly 1 million clones, 60% to 85% of them singletons. Sequenced: memory CD4+ T cells sorted from blood. As to subset: CD45RA-negative fraction. These receptors were collected from a man in his late teens or twenties in good health.

This clone was counted ten times or more. The chain recombines TRBV6-1 with TRBJ1-2; D is perhaps TRBD1 (5 bases). Looked up from germline, CDR1 is MNHNS and CDR2 is SASEGT. Trimming removed 6 bases at V and 7 bases at J, with 6 bases between. CDR3 length: 10 residues. The CDR3 region has the DNA TGTGCCAGCAGGCAGGGTGGCTACACCTTC. Translating it yields CASRQGGYTF.

This clone occurred a few times. The V call is TRBV6-6, the J call TRBJ1-5; no reliable D call. This CDR3 is built from 15 residues. Germline CDR1 is MNHNY and CDR2 is SVGAGI (reference sequence). V gave up 6 bases and J gave up 2 bases, with 14 bases separating them. This chain's CDR3 is CASRQAVAGNQPQHF. The CDR3 DNA sequence: TGTGCCAGCAGGCAGGCTGTAGCAGGCAATCAGCCCCAGCATTTT.

This chain links TRBV10-3 with TRBJ2-2; possible D gene TRBD2, 5 bases. Between the trimmed V and J ends, which lost 0 bases and 4 bases, there was a span of 12 bases. CDR3 length equals 16 residues. Germline values: CDR1 ENHRY, CDR2 SYGVKD. CDR3: CAISESTRTFTGELFF. The CDR3, as DNA: TGTGCCATCAGTGAGTCCACCCGGACTTTCACCGGGGAGCTGTTTTTT.

The genes are TRBV28 and TRBJ1-2; unclear D gene. The V gene's germline CDR1 is MDHEN and CDR2 SYDVKM. Trimming took 2 bases from V and 4 from J, leaving 14 bases between them. The CDR3 is 15 amino acids. Here the CDR3 DNA reads TGTGCCAGCAGTTTACAGTCAAATCCAGCCTATGGCTACACCTTC. Its translation: CASSLQSNPAYGYTF.

V usage is TRBV6-1 and J usage is TRBJ1-6; a possible D gene is TRBD1 (6 bases). Germline CDR1 and CDR2: MNHNS and SASEGT. There are 13 residues in the CDR3. V lost 11 bases and J 8 bases, leaving 16 bases between the germline ends. The CDR3 nucleotides are TGTGCCGCAACCGGGGGCATCGATTCACCCCTCCACTTT. This translates into CAATGGIDSPLHF.

The V and J genes are TRBV27 and TRBJ2-2, with 7 bases lining up with TRBD2. V dropped 0 bases and J dropped 0; count of bases not matched to a gene: 4. CDR3 length: 17 amino acids. CDR1 MNHEY and CDR2 SMNVEV come from the germline V gene (reference sequence). Here the CDR3 reads CASSLSGGTTNTGELFF. The CDR3 nucleotides are TGTGCCAGCAGTTTATCGGGGGGGACTACGAACACCGGGGAGCTGTTTTTT.

This rearrangement joins TRBV5-1 to TRBJ2-7; 10 positions agree with TRBD1. This CDR3 contains 14 residues. Trimming cost V 5 bases and J 5 bases; bases outside gene matches: 7. From germline, CDR1 is SGHRS and CDR2 YFSETQ. For the CDR3, the DNA is TGCGCCAGCAGAACCGGGACAGGGGACAACGAGCAGTACTTC. This encodes CASRTGTGDNEQYF. Variable domain in full (rest from reference TRBV5-1 and TRBJ2-7): KAGVTQTPRYLIKTRGQQVTLSCSPISGHRSVSWYQQTPGQGLQFLFEYFSETQRNKGNFPGRFSGRQFSNSRSEMNVSTLELGDSALYLCASRTGTGDNEQYFGPGTRLTVT.

The CDR3 DNA follows: TGTGCCAGCACCCTACAGGCGGGGGGCTACAATGAGCAGTTCTTC. Protein product: CASTLQAGGYNEQFF. The chain couples TRBV6-6 to TRBJ2-1; 8 bases fit TRBD2. Looked up from germline, CDR1 is MNHNY and CDR2 is SVGAGI (reference sequence). CDR3 length: 15 residues. The V gene end was trimmed by 7 bases and the J gene end by 3 bases; junction bases not matched to a gene: 8.

The rearrangement uses TRBV6-5 and TRBJ2-7; perhaps TRBD2 as D (7 bases). The V and J ends lost 2 bases and 5 bases respectively, with 10 bases between them. This CDR3 has 13 residues. Germline V CDR1 and CDR2: MNHEY, SVGAGI. In nucleotides, the CDR3 is TGTGCCAGCAGTTACCCCGGGGGGCACGAGCAGTACTTC. This encodes CASSYPGGHEQYF.

To note about this clone: Other DNA sequences in the sample encode the same CDR3. This chain's CDR3 is CASSSVGTEAFF. Written as DNA, the CDR3 is TGTGCCAGCAGCTCGGTTGGCACTGAAGCTTTCTTT. This sequence joins TRBV6-5 and TRBJ1-1; D not certain. Germline V gene data show CDR1 as MNHEY and CDR2 as SVGAGI. V lost 6 bases and J 4 bases, leaving 9 bases between the germline ends. The CDR3 contains 12 residues.

CDR3 region: CASSQVGGRETQYF. The DNA for the CDR3 is TGTGCCAGCAGCCAAGTAGGCGGTCGGGAGACCCAGTACTTC. V and J are TRBV4-2 and TRBJ2-5; D remains ambiguous. This CDR3 has 14 residues. Germline CDR1 and CDR2: LGHNA and YNFKEQ. Trimming took 1 base from V and 5 from J, leaving 11 bases between them.

The CDR3 DNA reads TGCAGCGTTGAAGTGAGCGGGGGGCGGGGAGAGACCCAGTACTTC. Its protein product is CSVEVSGGRGETQYF. The rearrangement joins TRBV29-1 to TRBJ2-5; 9 positions match TRBD2. In germline, CDR1 is SQVTM, CDR2 ANQGSEA. V was pared by 1 base and J by 4 bases, with 7 bases of the junction left unmatched. CDR3 length: 15 amino acids.

The rearrangement uses TRBV19 and TRBJ1-4; 9 nucleotides align to TRBD1. There are 15 residues in the CDR3. The V gene's germline CDR1 is LNHDA and CDR2 SQIVND (reference sequence). The trim removed 4 bases at V and 4 bases at J, leaving 4 bases unmatched. The CDR3 loop is CASSTSTGGNEKLFF. The CDR3 nucleotides read TGTGCCAGTAGTACCTCGACAGGGGGTAATGAAAAACTGTTTTTT.

The chain has TRBV5-4 and TRBJ2-1; 8 bases match TRBD2. CDR3 length equals 15 residues. Germline-derived CDR1 and CDR2 are SGHNT and YYREEE (reference sequence). V shed 2 bases and J 2 bases; nucleotides not matched to a gene: 3. CDR3 loop: CASSLGLAAYNEQFF. CDR3 sequence (DNA): TGTGCCAGCAGCTTAGGACTAGCAGCCTACAATGAGCAGTTCTTC.

V gene TRBV9 combines with J gene TRBJ2-7; D is ambiguous. The V gene lost 5 bases and the J gene lost 6 bases, with 12 bases spanning the gap. CDR1 and CDR2 from the germline V gene are SGDLS and YYNGEE. The CDR3 is 12 amino acids. The CDR3 DNA follows: TGTGCCAGCAGTAACCTAGGTACCGAGCAGTACTTC. Residues: CASSNLGTEQYF.

The chain joins TRBV19 to TRBJ1-5, with 8 bases that match TRBD1. The germline gives CDR1 LNHDA, CDR2 SQIVND (reference sequence). After removal of 2 bases from V and 6 bases from J, the junction contained 3 bases not matched to a gene. The CDR3 has 14 residues. The CDR3 nucleotides are TGTGCCAGTAGTATATCAGGGGGCGGTCAGCCCCAGCATTTT. Protein: CASSISGGGQPQHF.

The chain recombines TRBV4-1 with TRBJ2-6; D not resolved. V was trimmed by 6 bases and J by 0 bases, leaving 9 bases between them. The CDR3 is made up of 15 amino acids. Germline CDR1 is MGHRA and CDR2 is YSYEKL. CDR3: CASRDDNSGANVLTF. CDR3 in DNA: TGCGCCAGCAGGGACGACAACTCTGGGGCCAACGTCCTGACTTTC.

This chain joins TRBV28 and TRBJ2-1; weak D call: TRBD2 (6 bases). Germline CDR1 reads MDHEN; CDR2 reads SYDVKM. V gave up 6 bases and J gave up 4 bases, with 16 bases separating them. This CDR3 has 15 amino acids. The CDR3 coding sequence is TGTGCCAGCAGCCCCGAGCCGGGAGCATACAATGAGCAGTTCTTC. The encoded protein is CASSPEPGAYNEQFF.

This chain connects TRBV5-6 to TRBJ2-7; no reliable D call. CDR1 is SGHDT, CDR2 YYEEEE, per germline. This CDR3 has 12 amino acids. Trimming took 3 bases from V and 3 from J, leaving 7 bases between them. The CDR3: CASSSGGYEQYF. The CDR3 DNA reads as TGTGCCAGCAGCTCCGGTGGCTACGAGCAGTACTTC. The whole variable domain, filled in from reference TRBV5-6 and TRBJ2-7, reads DAGVTQSPTHLIKTRGQQVTLRCSPKSGHDTVSWYQQALGQGPQFIFQYYEEEERQRGNFPDRFSGHQFPNYSSELNVNALLLGDSALYLCASSSGGYEQYFGPGTRLTVT.

The CDR3 DNA sequence: TGTGCCAGTTATGGACATCTTGGCTACACCTTC. Its protein is CASYGHLGYTF. The chain uses TRBV6-5 and TRBJ1-2; tentatively, D is TRBD1 (5 bases). The CDR3 extends over 11 amino acids. Trimming took off 9 bases at V and 7 bases at J, with 12 bases between the two ends. In germline, CDR1 is MNHEY, CDR2 SVGAGI.

V is TRBV28 and J is TRBJ2-7; 11 nucleotides match TRBD1. CDR3 length equals 15 residues. Germline-derived CDR1 and CDR2 are MDHEN and SYDVKM. V shed 6 bases, J shed 2 bases, and the junction held 6 bases outside the gene matches. This CDR3 reads CASRSGTGGTYEQYF. The CDR3 bases are TGTGCCAGCAGATCCGGGACAGGGGGGACCTACGAGCAGTACTTC.

The chain links TRBV19 to TRBJ1-1; 9 bases agree with TRBD1. This CDR3 contains 14 residues. Germline V lookup: CDR1 LNHDA, CDR2 SQIVND (reference sequence). The J segment lost 3 bases and the V segment lost 10 bases, leaving 9 bases of the junction unmatched. Here the CDR3 DNA reads TGTGCCACCGACTCCGGGACAGGGTACACTGAAGCTTTCTTT. Protein sequence: CATDSGTGYTEAFF.

This clone occurred a few times. The chain joins TRBV10-1 to TRBJ1-6; D is undetermined. V dropped 6 bases and J dropped 12 bases, with 12 bases sitting between them. The germline CDR1 and CDR2 sequences are WNHNN and SYGVQD (reference sequence). The CDR3 is 12 amino acids. CDR3 sequence (DNA): TGCGCCAGCAGCCCGGGGTCGGTACCCCTCCACTTT. It yields the protein CASSPGSVPLHF.

Points on this clone: Other nucleotide sequences from this sample produce the same CDR3. This rearrangement joins TRBV30 to TRBJ1-2; 9 bases align to TRBD1. J gave up 2 bases and V 3 bases, and 4 bases lay outside the gene matches. The CDR3 spans 14 residues. From germline, CDR1 is GTSNPN and CDR2 SVGIG (reference sequence). The CDR3, as DNA: TGTGCCTGGAGCCCCGGACAGGGGAACTATGGCTACACCTTC. Translating it yields CAWSPGQGNYGYTF.

The chain combines TRBV5-8 with TRBJ2-1; D unresolved. The CDR3 length is 14 residues. Germline V gene data show CDR1 as SGHTS and CDR2 as YDEGEE. V lost 4 bases to trimming and J lost 6 bases, with 14 bases between them. CDR3: CASSPTGPVNEQFF. CDR3 DNA: TGTGCCAGCAGCCCAACCGGACCGGTCAATGAGCAGTTCTTC.